This T cell receptor (beta chain) emerged from a study of CD8 T cells in Susac syndrome. Germline V gene lookup returns CDR1 MNHEY and CDR2 SMNVEV (reference sequence). The length of the CDR3 is 21 residues. V lost 2 bases, J lost 0 bases, and 18 bases stayed unmatched. With random hexamers, about 0.45 to 1 ug RNA was reverse transcribed. A multiplex approach, immunoSEQ multiplex PCR, amplified TCR beta CDR3 across 54 Vbeta and 13 Jbeta. TCRdb re-analysed the immunoSEQ multiplex PCR reads in MiXCR, keeping a single row per CDR3 protein. The sample holds more than 120,000 distinct CDR3 sequences; less than 95% are singletons and the top ten take nearly 0.085%. CD8+ and CD4+ T cells circulating in blood were sequenced for TCR beta. TEMRA cells were FACS-enriched and CD8+ and CD4+ T cells negatively isolated.

This receptor was identified in a human donor in good health. The V gene is TRBV27, the J gene TRBJ2-7; TRBD2 matches at 11 bases. Sequencing was done on a sample of CD4+ T cells from PBMCs. The CDR3 DNA reads as TGTGCCAGCAGTTTACGTCAACTAGCGGGAGTTAGGTCCCCTAGCTCCTACGAGCAGTACTTC. Translation gives CASSLRQLAGVRSPSSYEQYF.